A selection of T cell receptor beta chains follows, all from one sample in a study of identical twins. TCRdb called the 5' RACE reads again in MiXCR, with one record for every CDR3 protein. The table has around 490,000 distinct CDR3 sequences, roughly 15% seen once. In addition, the sample was reused for a study of yellow fever vaccine responses in identical twins.

The sample was CD4+ T cells sorted from blood. These TCRs come from a woman aged 18-35 years in good health. The CDR3 runs from the conserved cysteine through the conserved F or W. A D gene is named only where the DNA matches it firmly. Size values are once, few and many counts, or a class for expanded clones, and some rows have none.

d_call j_call v_call clone_size cdr3_aa cdr3_nt
- TRBJ2-4 TRBV20-1 - CSAAGRGLISAKNIQYF TGCAGTGCCGCGGGTCGGGGCCTGATTTCGGCCAAAAACATTCAGTACTTC
TRBD1 TRBJ1-1 TRBV5-1 many CASSLVQGAMNTEAFF TGCGCCAGCAGCTTGGTCCAGGGGGCCATGAACACTGAAGCTTTCTTT
TRBD2 TRBJ2-1 TRBV10-3 once CAIKTDGLAGIYNEQFF TGTGCCATCAAGACCGATGGACTAGCGGGGATTTACAATGAGCAGTTCTTC
TRBD1 TRBJ2-7 TRBV28 few CASLGQGGSYEQYF TGTGCCAGCTTGGGACAGGGCGGTTCCTACGAGCAGTACTTC
- TRBJ1-1 TRBV10-3 many CATSATETNTEAFF TGTGCCACCAGTGCCACCGAAACCAACACTGAAGCTTTCTTT
- TRBJ2-1 TRBV7-9 few CASSTLRAYNEQFF TGTGCCAGCAGCACCCTCCGGGCCTACAATGAGCAGTTCTTC
- TRBJ2-7 TRBV3-1 few CASSQDYSYEQYF TGTGCCAGCAGCCAAGACTACTCCTACGAGCAGTACTTC
- TRBJ2-1 TRBV7-3 few CASSHVGGYNEQFF TGTGCCAGCAGTCACGTTGGCGGCTACAATGAGCAGTTCTTC
TRBD2 TRBJ2-1 TRBV12-3/TRBV12-4 few CASTARGREGPYNEQFF TGTGCCAGCACCGCAAGGGGGCGGGAGGGCCCCTACAATGAGCAGTTCTTC
- TRBJ2-1 TRBV28 few CASSLMVYEQFF TGTGCCAGCAGTTTAATGGTCTATGAGCAGTTCTTC
- TRBJ1-5 TRBV18 few CASSPVQGNQPQHF TGTGCCAGCTCACCGGTCCAGGGAAATCAGCCCCAGCATTTT
- TRBJ2-1 TRBV20-1 - CSAVGEGSYNEQFF TGCAGTGCAGTGGGAGAGGGCTCCTACAATGAGCAGTTCTTC
- TRBJ2-7 TRBV18 few CASSPSGRPSYEQYF TGTGCCAGCTCACCCTCCGGGAGACCCAGTTACGAGCAGTACTTC
TRBD2 TRBJ2-3 TRBV10-3 - CAITQREPSTDTQYF TGTGCCATCACCCAGCGGGAGCCAAGCACAGATACGCAGTATTTT
TRBD2 TRBJ2-2 TRBV7-9 - CASTGTSENTGELFF TGTGCCAGCACCGGGACTAGCGAAAACACCGGGGAGCTGTTTTTT
TRBD2 TRBJ2-1 TRBV20-1 - CSAPGLENHNEQFF TGCAGTGCTCCCGGACTAGAGAACCACAATGAGCAGTTCTTC
TRBD2 TRBJ2-1 TRBV7-2 many CASTPGLAGYNEQFF TGTGCCAGCACTCCCGGACTAGCGGGGTACAATGAGCAGTTCTTC
- TRBJ2-5 TRBV6-2/TRBV6-3 - CASCLQETQYF TGTGCCAGCTGCCTGCAAGAGACCCAGTACTTC
- TRBJ1-5 TRBV10-2 few CASRDPGSQPQHF TGCGCCAGCAGGGACCCAGGGAGCCAGCCCCAGCATTTT
- TRBJ2-7 TRBV28 - CASSFQRWSYEQYF TGTGCCAGCAGTTTCCAAAGATGGTCCTACGAGCAGTACTTC
- TRBJ2-1 TRBV7-2 - CASSRDAGSSREQFF TGTGCCAGCAGCCGGGACGCAGGTTCTTCAAGGGAGCAGTTCTTC
- TRBJ1-3 TRBV12-3/TRBV12-4 few CASSLTATSGNTIYF TGTGCCAGCAGTTTAACAGCAACCTCTGGAAACACCATATATTTT
- TRBJ2-5 TRBV18 few CASSPFGRAETQYF TGTGCCAGCTCACCTTTTGGCAGGGCGGAGACCCAGTACTTC
TRBD1 TRBJ1-6 TRBV6-6 - CASVGTVNSPLHF TGTGCCAGTGTCGGGACAGTCAATTCACCCCTCCACTTT
TRBD2 TRBJ2-7 TRBV7-8 - CASSPGTSGRSPHEQYF TGTGCCAGCAGCCCCGGGACTAGCGGGAGGTCTCCCCACGAGCAGTACTTC
TRBD1 TRBJ1-3 TRBV10-2 few CASNTGTAGNTIYF TGCGCCAGCAACACCGGGACAGCTGGAAACACCATATATTTT
- TRBJ2-7 TRBV11-3 few CASSPEGTEQYF TGTGCCAGCAGTCCGGAGGGGACCGAGCAGTACTTC
- TRBJ2-5 TRBV24-1 - CATSALQGSGQETQYF TGTGCCACCAGTGCCCTACAGGGTTCAGGGCAAGAGACCCAGTACTTC
- TRBJ2-5 TRBV15 few CATSRGGLETQYF TGTGCCACCAGCAGAGGAGGGTTGGAGACCCAGTACTTC
- TRBJ1-6 TRBV10-2 few CASRTNNSPLHF TGCGCCAGCAGAACCAATAATTCACCCCTCCACTTT
TRBD2 TRBJ2-3 TRBV7-2 - CASSWTSGDTDTQYF TGTGCCAGCAGCTGGACTAGCGGTGACACAGATACGCAGTATTTT
- TRBJ1-2 TRBV7-9 - CASSRPGQVYGYTF TGTGCCAGCAGCAGACCGGGACAAGTCTATGGCTACACCTTC
- TRBJ1-1 TRBV12-3/TRBV12-4 few CASSLAAGTLNTEAFF TGTGCCAGCAGTTTAGCCGCCGGGACTCTGAACACTGAAGCTTTCTTT
- TRBJ1-2 TRBV19 - CASSMGRAYGYTF TGTGCCAGTAGTATGGGCAGGGCCTACGGCTACACCTTC
TRBD1 TRBJ2-2 TRBV12-3/TRBV12-4 - CASSHRGETGELFF TGTGCCAGCAGTCACAGGGGTGAAACCGGGGAGCTGTTTTTT
- TRBJ2-5 TRBV29-1 few CSVWGQNQETQYF TGCAGCGTTTGGGGTCAGAACCAAGAGACCCAGTACTTC
TRBD2 TRBJ2-7 TRBV7-3 - CASSLTSPQLAGIYEQYF TGTGCCAGCAGCTTAACCTCCCCCCAACTAGCGGGTATCTACGAGCAGTACTTC